This TCR beta chain was recorded in a study of blood T cell repertoires in COVID-19. Study at large: Whether acute or convalescent, the COVID-19 samples came from the United States, Italy and Spain. T cells, B-cell-depleted T cells, or PBMCs supplied cDNA or gDNA.

As originally analysed: Amplification with reference gene primers provided the estimates of nucleated cell counts. Using immunoSEQ multiplex PCR, the repertoire was profiled, and TCRdb retains in-frame clones only, with some absent. Clone size and V and J calls were adopted from that table, with D and trimming inferred from the DNA. The sample lists about 220,000 clones; approximately 81% were seen once. Germline CDR1 and CDR2: KGHSH and LQKENI. V was shortened by 5 bases and J by 0 bases, with 7 bases between the two germline ends. The CDR3 totals 14 residues. J is TRBJ2-2 and V is TRBV18; no clear D. This receptor was obtained from an elderly woman with acute or convalescent COVID-19. Sequenced input: peripheral blood. The CDR3 sequence: CASSSGPNTGELFF. The CDR3 bases are TGTGCCAGCTCATCTGGGCCGAACACCGGGGAGCTGTTTTTT.